This TCR beta chain was sequenced for a study of T cell responses to AZD1222 COVID-19 vaccine. The study's findings and limits: The study found vaccine-associated CD4 TCRs spanning spike, dominant at 160-218 and 743-854. Recipients of two AZD1222 doses showed rising Spike-specific TCR breadth and depth. Among AZD1222 vaccinees, only five to seven were seropositive at baseline.

Germline V gene data show CDR1 as KGHSH and CDR2 as LQKENI. V shed 3 bases, J shed 4 bases, and the junction held 1 base outside the gene matches. This CDR3 contains 14 residues. Sequencing used immunoSEQ multiplex PCR; TCRdb keeps in-frame clones, though not all of them. The table records about 210,000 clones, approximately 94% of them present only once. As to this clone: The antigen is not known. Additional DNA sequences in this sample encode the identical CDR3.

The sample here was peripheral blood, taken 28 days after the second dose of the MenACWY control vaccine. The sequence was collected from an adult who received the MenACWY meningococcal vaccine as a control. The V and J genes are TRBV18 and TRBJ1-5; 9 bases align to TRBD1. CDR3: CASSPGQGNQPQHF. The CDR3 DNA is TGTGCCAGCTCACCGGGACAGGGAAATCAGCCCCAGCATTTT.